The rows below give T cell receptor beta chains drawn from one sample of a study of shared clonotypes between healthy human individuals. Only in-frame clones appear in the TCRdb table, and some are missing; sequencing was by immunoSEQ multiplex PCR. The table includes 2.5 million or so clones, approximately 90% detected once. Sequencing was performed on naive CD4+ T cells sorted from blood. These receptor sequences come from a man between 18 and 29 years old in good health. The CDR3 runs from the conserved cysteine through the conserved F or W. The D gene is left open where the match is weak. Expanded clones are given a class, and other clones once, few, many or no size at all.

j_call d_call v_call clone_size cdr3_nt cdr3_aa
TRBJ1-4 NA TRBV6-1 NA TGTGCCAGCAGTGAATTAACAGGGCTTGGTGAAAAACTGTTTTTT CASSELTGLGEKLFF
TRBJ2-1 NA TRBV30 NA TGTGCCTGGAGTCCGGTCCGGGCAGGGCGGGATGAGCAGTTCTTC CAWSPVRAGRDEQFF
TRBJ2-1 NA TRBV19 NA TGTGCCAGTGGGGCGGGAAGCTCCTACAATGAGCAGTTCTTC CASGAGSSYNEQFF
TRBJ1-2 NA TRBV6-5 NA TGTGCCAGCAGTTACAGGCGGGATGCTAACTATGGCTACACCTTC CASSYRRDANYGYTF
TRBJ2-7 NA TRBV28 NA TGTGCCAGCAGTTTTCCCCCGTCAGCCTACGAGCAGTACTTC CASSFPPSAYEQYF
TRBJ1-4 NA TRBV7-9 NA TGTGCCAGCCGGCTGGGGACGGAAAAACTGTTTTTT CASRLGTEKLFF
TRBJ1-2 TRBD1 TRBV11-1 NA TGTGCCAGCAGCTTAGAAGGGACAGGACCCCATCCTTGGGGCTACACCTTC CASSLEGTGPHPWGYTF
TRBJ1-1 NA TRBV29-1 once TGCAGCGTTGAAGATCGGGGACTGGGCACTGAAGCTTTCTTT CSVEDRGLGTEAFF
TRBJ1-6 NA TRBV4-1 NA TGCGCCAGCAGCCAAGGGGGCGCACCCCTCCACTTT CASSQGGAPLHF
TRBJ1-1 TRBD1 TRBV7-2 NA TGTGCCAGCAGCCCAAGGACAGGAGCCACTGAAGCTTTCTTT CASSPRTGATEAFF
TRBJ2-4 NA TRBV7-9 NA TGTGCCAGCAGCTTCTCCCTGGGGCAGGCGTTAAACATTCAGTACTTC CASSFSLGQALNIQYF
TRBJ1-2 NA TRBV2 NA TGTGCCAGCAGGGCAAGCCTTAACTATGGCTACACCTTC CASRASLNYGYTF
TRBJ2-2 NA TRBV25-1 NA TGTGCCAGCAGTGAAGGTAGCACCCGCACCGGGGAGCTGTTTTTT CASSEGSTRTGELFF
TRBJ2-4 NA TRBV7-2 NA TGTGCCAGCAGCTTAGCGGGTCTAATGGAGAGAAACATTCAGTACTTC CASSLAGLMERNIQYF
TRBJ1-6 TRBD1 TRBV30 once TGTGCCTGGAGTATTGACAGGGTCGCGGCTTTT CAWSIDRVAAF
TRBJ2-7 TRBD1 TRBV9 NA TGTGCCAGCAGCGTAGGGGGAACAGGGGGCTACTACGAGCAGTACTTC CASSVGGTGGYYEQYF
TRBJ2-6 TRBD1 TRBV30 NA TGTGCCTGTGGACAGGGGAACTCTGGGGCCAACGTCCTGACTTTC CACGQGNSGANVLTF
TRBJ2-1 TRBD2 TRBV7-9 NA TGTGCCAGCAGCCGACCGGGACTAGCGGGTGCTTACAATGAGCAGTTCTTC CASSRPGLAGAYNEQFF
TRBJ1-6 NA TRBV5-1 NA TGCGCCAGCAGCTTGTCTTCTCGACAGGTTAATTCACCCCTCCACTTT CASSLSSRQVNSPLHF
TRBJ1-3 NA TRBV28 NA TGTGCCAGCAGTTTAATGCCATCTGGAAACACCATATATTTT CASSLMPSGNTIYF
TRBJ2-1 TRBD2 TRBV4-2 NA TGTGCCAGCAGCCAAGATGGCGGGGGGGCAGACAATGAGCAGTTCTTC CASSQDGGGADNEQFF
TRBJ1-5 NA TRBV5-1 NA TGCGCCAGCAGCTTGACAGGCAGCAATCAGCCCCAGCATTTT CASSLTGSNQPQHF
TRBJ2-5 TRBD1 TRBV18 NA TGTGCCAGCTTCCAGGGGGTACAAGAGACCCAGTACTTC CASFQGVQETQYF
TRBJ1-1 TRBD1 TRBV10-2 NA TGCGCCAGCAGTACCCAGGGGGCAGGGACTGAAGCTTTCTTT CASSTQGAGTEAFF
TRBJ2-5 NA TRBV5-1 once TGCGCCAGCAGCCCCGGACGGAGGCAAGAGACCCAGTACTTC CASSPGRRQETQYF
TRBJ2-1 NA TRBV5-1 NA TGCGCCAGCACTCTAGGGGGCGGGACTATTTACTACAATGAGCAGTTCTTC CASTLGGGTIYYNEQFF
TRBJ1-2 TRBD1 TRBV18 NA TGTGCCAGCTCCCCTGCCGGGACAGGGGGTCTTGGCTACACCTTC CASSPAGTGGLGYTF
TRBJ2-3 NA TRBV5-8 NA TGTGCCAGCAGCTTGTGGACAGTTGGCACAGATACGCAGTATTTT CASSLWTVGTDTQYF
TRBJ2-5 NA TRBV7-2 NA TGTGCCAGCAGACCCCCCTTAGCAGAGACCCAGTACTTC CASRPPLAETQYF
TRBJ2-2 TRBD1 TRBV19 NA TGTGCCAGTAGGCCCGGGACAGCGAACACCGGGGAGCTGTTTTTT CASRPGTANTGELFF
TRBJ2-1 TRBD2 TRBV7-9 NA TGTGCCAGCAGCTTACCATCGGCGGGGGGCCAGTTCTTC CASSLPSAGGQFF
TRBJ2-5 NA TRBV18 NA TGTGCCAGCTCACCTGACAGTCCCCAGACCCAGTACTTC CASSPDSPQTQYF
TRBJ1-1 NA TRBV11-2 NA TGTGCCAGCAGCTTAATGGTGGGCACTGAAGCTTTCTTT CASSLMVGTEAFF
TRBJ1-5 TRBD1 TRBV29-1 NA TGCAGCGTTAAAGGACAGGATAGCAATCAGCCCCAGCATTTT CSVKGQDSNQPQHF
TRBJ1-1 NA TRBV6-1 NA TGTGCCAGCAGTGGATTAGGGGAGGTGGAAGCTTTCTTT CASSGLGEVEAFF
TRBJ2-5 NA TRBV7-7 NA TGTGCTAGCAGCTTACGCAGGGCGGTACAAGAGACCCAGTACTTC CASSLRRAVQETQYF
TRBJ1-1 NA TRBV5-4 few TGTGCCAGCAGCTTGGGGGCCGCGGTACAAACTGAAGCTTTCTTT CASSLGAAVQTEAFF
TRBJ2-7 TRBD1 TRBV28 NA TGTGCCAGCAGCGGCTTTCGGGACAGGGGACACTACGAGCAGTACTTC CASSGFRDRGHYEQYF
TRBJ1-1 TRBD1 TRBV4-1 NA TGCGCCAGCAGCCCTAAGTCGCCGGGACAGGGATACACTGAAGCTTTCTTT CASSPKSPGQGYTEAFF
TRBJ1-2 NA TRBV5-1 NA TGCGCCAGCAGCTTGGAGGCGGCCGGCGGTGGCTACACCTTC CASSLEAAGGGYTF
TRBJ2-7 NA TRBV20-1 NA TGCAGTGGAGTGGGGGACTACGAGCAGTACTTC CSGVGDYEQYF